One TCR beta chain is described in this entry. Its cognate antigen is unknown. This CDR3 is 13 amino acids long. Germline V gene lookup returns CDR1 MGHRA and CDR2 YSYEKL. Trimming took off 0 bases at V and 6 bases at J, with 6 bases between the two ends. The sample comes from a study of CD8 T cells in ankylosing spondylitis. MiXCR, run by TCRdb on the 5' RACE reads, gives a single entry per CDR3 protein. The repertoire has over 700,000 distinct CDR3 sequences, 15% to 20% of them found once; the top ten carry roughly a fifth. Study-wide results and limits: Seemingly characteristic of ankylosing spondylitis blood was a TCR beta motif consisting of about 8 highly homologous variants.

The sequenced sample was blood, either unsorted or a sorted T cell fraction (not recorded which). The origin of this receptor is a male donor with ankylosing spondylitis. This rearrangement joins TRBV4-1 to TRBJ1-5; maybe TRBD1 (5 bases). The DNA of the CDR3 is TGCGCCAGCAGCCAAGACAGGGTTCAGCCCCAGCATTTT. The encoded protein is CASSQDRVQPQHF.